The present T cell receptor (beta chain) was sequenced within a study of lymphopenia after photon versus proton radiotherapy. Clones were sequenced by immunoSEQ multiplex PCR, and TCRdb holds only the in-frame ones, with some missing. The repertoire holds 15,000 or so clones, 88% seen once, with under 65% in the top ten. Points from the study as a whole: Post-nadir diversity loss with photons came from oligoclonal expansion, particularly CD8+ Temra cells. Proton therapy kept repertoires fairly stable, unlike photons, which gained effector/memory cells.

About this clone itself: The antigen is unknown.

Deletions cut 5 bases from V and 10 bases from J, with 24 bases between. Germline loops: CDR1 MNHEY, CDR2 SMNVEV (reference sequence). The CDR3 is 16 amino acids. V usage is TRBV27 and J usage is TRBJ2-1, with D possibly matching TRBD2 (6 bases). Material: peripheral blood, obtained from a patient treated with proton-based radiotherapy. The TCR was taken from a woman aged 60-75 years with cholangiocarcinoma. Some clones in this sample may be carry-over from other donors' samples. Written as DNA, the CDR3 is TGTGCCAGCAGTGCCCCTCGGGGCGGGGAATCGAGGGAGCAGTTCTTC. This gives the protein CASSAPRGGESREQFF.